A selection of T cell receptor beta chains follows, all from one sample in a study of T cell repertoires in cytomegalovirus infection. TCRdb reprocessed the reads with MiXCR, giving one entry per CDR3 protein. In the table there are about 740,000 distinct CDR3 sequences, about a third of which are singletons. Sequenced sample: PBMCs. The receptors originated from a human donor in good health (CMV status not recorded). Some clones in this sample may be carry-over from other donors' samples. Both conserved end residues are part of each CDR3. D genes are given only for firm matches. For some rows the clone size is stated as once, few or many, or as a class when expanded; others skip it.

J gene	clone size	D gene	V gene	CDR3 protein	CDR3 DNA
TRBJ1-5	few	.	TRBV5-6	CASSLAADIQPQHF	TGTGCCAGCAGCTTGGCCGCGGACATTCAGCCCCAGCATTTT
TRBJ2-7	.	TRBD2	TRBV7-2	CASSLALAGGTYEQYF	TGTGCCAGCAGCTTAGCACTTGCGGGAGGAACTTACGAGCAGTACTTC
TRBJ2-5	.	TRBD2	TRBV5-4	CASSLFSGGARETQYF	TGTGCCAGCAGCTTATTCAGCGGGGGGGCCCGGGAGACCCAGTACTTC
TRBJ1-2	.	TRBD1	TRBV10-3	CAIRVRGQGAYKDGYTF	TGTGCCATCAGAGTTAGGGGACAGGGAGCATATAAGGATGGCTACACCTTC
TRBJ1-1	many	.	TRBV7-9	CASSPEVRANTEAFF	TGTGCCAGCAGCCCGGAGGTCAGGGCGAACACTGAAGCTTTCTTT
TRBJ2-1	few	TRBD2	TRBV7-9	CASSLVGLAGNSYNEQFF	TGTGCCAGCAGCTTAGTGGGACTAGCGGGTAACTCCTACAATGAGCAGTTCTTC
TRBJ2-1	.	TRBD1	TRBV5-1	CASSLNTGGTHEQFF	TGCGCCAGCAGCTTGAATACAGGGGGTACCCATGAGCAGTTCTTC
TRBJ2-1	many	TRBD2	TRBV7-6	CASSAGTSYNEQFF	TGTGCCAGCAGCGCCGGGACTAGCTACAATGAGCAGTTCTTC
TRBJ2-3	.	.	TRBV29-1	CSVTQESTDTQYF	TGCAGCGTTACCCAGGAGAGCACAGATACGCAGTATTTT
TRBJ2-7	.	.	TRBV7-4	CASTPRGGGYEQYF	TGTGCCAGCACCCCGCGGGGAGGGGGCTACGAGCAGTACTTC
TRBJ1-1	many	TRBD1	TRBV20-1	CSASPPGQGLNTEAFF	TGCAGTGCTAGTCCCCCGGGACAGGGACTGAACACTGAAGCTTTCTTT
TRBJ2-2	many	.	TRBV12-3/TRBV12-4	CASSLRGGTGELFF	TGTGCCAGCAGTTTAAGGGGGGGCACCGGGGAGCTGTTTTTT
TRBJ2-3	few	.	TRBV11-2	CASSLFDRPTDTQYF	TGTGCCAGCAGCTTATTCGACAGACCCACAGATACGCAGTATTTT
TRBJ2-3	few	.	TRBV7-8	CASSLVWTLSTDTQYF	TGTGCCAGCAGCTTAGTGTGGACACTGAGCACAGATACGCAGTATTTT
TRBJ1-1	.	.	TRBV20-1	CSVLVPFSLRGLNTEAFF	TGCAGTGTTTTGGTCCCGTTTTCGTTACGGGGGTTGAACACTGAAGCTTTCTTT
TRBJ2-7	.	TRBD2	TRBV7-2	CAISLVTSGRVEQYF	TGTGCCATAAGCTTAGTGACTAGCGGGAGGGTCGAGCAGTACTTC
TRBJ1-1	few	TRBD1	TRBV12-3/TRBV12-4	CASSLTGGARAEAFF	TGTGCCAGCAGCCTTACAGGGGGAGCGCGTGCTGAAGCTTTCTTT
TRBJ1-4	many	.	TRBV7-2	CASSLVAGAGKLFF	TGTGCCAGCAGCTTAGTGGCGGGGGCAGGTAAACTGTTTTTT
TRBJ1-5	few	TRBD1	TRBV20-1	CSASGRDRTHQPQHF	TGCAGTGCTTCCGGTAGGGACAGGACTCATCAGCCCCAGCATTTT
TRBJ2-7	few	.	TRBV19	CASRPRGKHPYEQYF	TGTGCCAGTAGACCTAGGGGGAAACACCCCTACGAGCAGTACTTC
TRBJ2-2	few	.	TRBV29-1	CSVGGRGNTGELFF	TGCAGCGTTGGGGGAAGGGGGAACACCGGGGAGCTGTTTTTT
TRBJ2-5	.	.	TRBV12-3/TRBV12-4	CASTSSRGGRETQYF	TGTGCCAGCACCTCCAGCAGGGGTGGGAGAGAGACCCAGTACTTC
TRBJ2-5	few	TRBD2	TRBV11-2	CASSQPRTSGLWETQYF	TGTGCCAGCAGCCAGCCTCGGACTAGCGGGTTGTGGGAGACCCAGTACTTC
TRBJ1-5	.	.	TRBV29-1	CSVEDRPNQPQHF	TGCAGCGTAGAAGACAGACCCAATCAGCCCCAGCATTTT
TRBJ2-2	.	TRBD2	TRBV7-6	CASSLIPAASGRIAGELFF	TGTGCCAGCAGCCTCATTCCCGCGGCTAGCGGGAGGATTGCCGGGGAGCTGTTTTTT
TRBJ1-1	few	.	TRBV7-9	CASSLGEGRVAEAFF	TGTGCCAGCAGCTTAGGGGAAGGGAGGGTGGCTGAAGCTTTCTTT
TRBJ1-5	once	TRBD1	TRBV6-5	CASTGDRAENQPQHF	TGTGCCAGCACTGGGGACAGGGCAGAGAATCAGCCCCAGCATTTT
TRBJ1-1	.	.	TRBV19	CASSLLPGHQNTEAFF	TGTGCCAGTAGTCTCCTCCCGGGACACCAGAACACTGAAGCTTTCTTT
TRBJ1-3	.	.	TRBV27	CAISYQGSGNTIYF	TGTGCCATCAGTTACCAGGGATCTGGAAACACCATATATTTT
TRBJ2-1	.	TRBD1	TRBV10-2	CAISEDRGIIYKETFF	TGCGCAATCAGTGAAGACAGGGGGATTATCTACAAGGAGACGTTCTTC
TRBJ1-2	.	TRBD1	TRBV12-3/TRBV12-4	CASSSHQPGQGDYGYTF	TGTGCCAGCAGTTCCCACCAACCGGGACAGGGGGACTATGGCTACACCTTC
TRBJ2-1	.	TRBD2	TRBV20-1	CSALGGSPYNEQFF	TGCAGTGCCCTGGGCGGGAGTCCCTACAATGAGCAGTTCTTC
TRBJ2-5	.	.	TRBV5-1	CASSPLGGRETQYF	TGCGCCAGCAGCCCCCTCGGAGGCCGAGAGACCCAGTACTTC
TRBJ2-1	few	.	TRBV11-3	CASSPRGPNEQFF	TGTGCCAGCAGCCCTCGGGGACCCAATGAGCAGTTCTTC
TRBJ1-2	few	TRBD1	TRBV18	CASSLWTGRSGYTF	TGTGCCAGCTCACTATGGACAGGGAGGTCAGGCTACACCTTC
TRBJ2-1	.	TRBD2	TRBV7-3	CASSGGRGGRNEQFF	TGTGCCAGCAGCGGGGGGCGGGGGGGCCGGAATGAGCAGTTCTTC
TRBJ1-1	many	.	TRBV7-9	CASSFRDGRVDTEAFF	TGTGCCAGCAGCTTCCGGGACGGTCGAGTGGACACTGAAGCTTTCTTT
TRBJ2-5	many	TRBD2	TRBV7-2	CASSSGGPQYF	TGTGCCAGCAGCTCGGGAGGTCCCCAGTACTTC
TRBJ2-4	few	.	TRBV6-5	CASSYSEWRAKNIQYF	TGTGCCAGCAGTTACTCTGAGTGGCGGGCCAAAAACATTCAGTACTTC
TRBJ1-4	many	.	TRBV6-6	CASRQGGAGEKLFF	TGTGCCAGCAGGCAAGGGGGAGCGGGCGAAAAACTGTTTTTT
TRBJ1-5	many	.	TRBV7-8	CASSLIVRGGVQPQHF	TGTGCCAGCAGCTTAATTGTAAGAGGGGGTGTTCAGCCCCAGCATTTT
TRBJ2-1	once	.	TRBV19	CASRGLPVYNEQFF	TGTGCCAGTAGAGGACTCCCGGTCTACAATGAGCAGTTCTTC
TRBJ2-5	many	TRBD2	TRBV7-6	CASSLAVAGETQYF	TGTGCCAGCAGCTTAGCGGTAGCGGGAGAGACCCAGTACTTC
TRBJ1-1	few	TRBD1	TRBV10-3	CAISEPGGRTEAFF	TGTGCCATCAGTGAGCCAGGGGGTAGGACTGAAGCTTTCTTT
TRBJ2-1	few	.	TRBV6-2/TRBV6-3	CASSKGQWAEQFF	TGTGCCAGCAGTAAGGGACAATGGGCTGAGCAGTTCTTC
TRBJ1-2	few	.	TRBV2	CASSERRFANYGYTF	TGTGCCAGCAGTGAGCGGAGGTTCGCTAACTATGGCTACACCTTC
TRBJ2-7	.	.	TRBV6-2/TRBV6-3	CASSEQGIYEQYF	TGTGCCAGCAGTGAGCAGGGTATCTACGAGCAGTACTTC
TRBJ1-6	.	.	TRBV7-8	CASGGSSSYNSPLHF	TGTGCCAGCGGAGGATCCAGCTCCTATAATTCACCCCTCCACTTT
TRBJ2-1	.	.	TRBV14	CASSQAHRAGSRNEQFF	TGTGCCAGCAGCCAAGCACACAGGGCAGGGTCTCGAAATGAGCAGTTCTTC
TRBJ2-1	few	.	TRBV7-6	CASSAEGRSSYNEQFF	TGTGCCAGCAGCGCAGAAGGTAGGAGCTCCTACAATGAGCAGTTCTTC
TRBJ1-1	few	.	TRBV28	CASSLKGPARAFF	TGTGCCAGCAGTTTAAAAGGGCCGGCCCGAGCTTTCTTT